This TCR beta chain comes out of a study of CD8 T cells in Susac syndrome. The study used healthy donors as controls matched for age and sex. The CD8+ and CD4+ T cells were negatively isolated, with the TEMRA cells enriched by FACS. The RNA, 0.5 to 1 ug, was put through reverse transcription using random hexamers. By means of immunoSEQ multiplex PCR, TCR beta CDR3 spanning 54 Vbeta and 13 Jbeta underwent amplification. Via MiXCR, TCRdb re-called the immunoSEQ multiplex PCR reads, giving one row per CDR3 protein. The sample shows some 180,000 distinct CDR3 sequences, about 95% of them seen only once. Germline V gene sequence: CDR1 DFQATT, CDR2 SNEGSKA (reference sequence). CDR3 size: 11 residues. V was clipped by 4 bases and J by 1 base, with 1 base between them.

Sequencing was done on a sample of CD4+ T cells from PBMCs. The chain couples TRBV20-1 to TRBJ2-2, with D hard to call. The TCR sequence derives from a human donor in good health. The DNA of the CDR3 is TGCAGTGCTAAGAACACCGGGGAGCTGTTTTTT. It specifies CSAKNTGELFF.